Each of the 23 T cell receptor beta chains below was sequenced from the same sample in a study of OX40 agonist ivuxolimab in advanced cancers. Only in-frame clones appear in the TCRdb table, and some are missing; sequencing was by immunoSEQ multiplex PCR. The sample has about 37,000 clones; 65% to 90% are singletons. The sequences come from CD4+ or CD8+ T cells sorted from blood, collected in a trial of the OX40 agonist ivuxolimab. These receptors were taken from an adult with an advanced solid tumor such as melanoma, head and neck, liver or kidney cancer.

The rearrangement links TRBV4-1 to TRBJ2-5; 11 bases match TRBD1. Germline V CDR1 and CDR2: MGHRA, YSYEKL. The CDR3 runs 15 residues. J gave up 5 bases and V 1 base, and 3 bases lay outside the gene matches. This CDR3 reads CASSQGTGGQETQYF. The CDR3 region has the DNA TGCGCCAGCAGCCAAGGGACAGGGGGCCAGGAGACCCAGTACTTC.

The rearrangement joins TRBV7-9 to TRBJ2-7, with TRBD1 identical over 9 bases. The J segment lost 5 bases and the V segment lost 5 bases, leaving 10 bases of the junction unmatched. Looked up from germline, CDR1 is SEHNR and CDR2 is FQNEAQ (reference sequence). This CDR3 has 15 amino acids. The CDR3 region has the DNA TGTGCCAGCAGCCAGCCCCGGGACAGGGTTCACGAGCAGTACTTC. Protein sequence: CASSQPRDRVHEQYF.

The J gene is TRBJ2-3, the V gene TRBV29-1; 9 positions agree with TRBD2. After removal of 7 bases from V and 11 bases from J, the junction contained 16 bases not matched to a gene. Germline V gene data show CDR1 as SQVTM and CDR2 as ANQGSEA. The CDR3 runs to 14 residues. CDR3 in amino acids: CSAEGLADSGGQYF. DNA of the CDR3: TGCAGCGCCGAGGGACTAGCAGACTCCGGTGGGCAGTATTTT.

This rearrangement joins TRBV7-6 to TRBJ2-7, with TRBD2 matching over 12 bases. This CDR3 has 16 residues. Germline-derived CDR1 and CDR2 are SGHVS and FNYEAQ. The J segment lost 2 bases and the V segment lost 5 bases, leaving 7 bases of the junction unmatched. CDR3 loop: CASSAILAGGPYEQYF. The CDR3 region has the DNA TGTGCCAGCAGCGCGATACTAGCGGGGGGCCCCTACGAGCAGTACTTC.

The chain is built from TRBV27 and TRBJ2-7; TRBD2 agrees at 9 bases. Germline CDR1 reads MNHEY; CDR2 reads SMNVEV (reference sequence). The trim removed 5 bases at V and 5 bases at J, leaving 7 bases unmatched. The CDR3 extends over 14 amino acids. In DNA form, the CDR3 reads TGTGCCAGCAGTATAGCGGGAGAAGTCAACGAGCAGTACTTC. It specifies CASSIAGEVNEQYF.

The chain recombines TRBV25-1 with TRBJ2-7; TRBD1 might be the D (6 bases). V lost 5 bases to trimming and J lost 4 bases, with 15 bases between them. Germline assignment: CDR1 MGHDK and CDR2 SYGVNS. This CDR3 region has 14 residues. The CDR3 DNA sequence: TGTGCCAGCAGTCCACCCGGGACAACTTACGAGCAGTACTTC. It codes for CASSPPGTTYEQYF.

The chain is built from TRBV11-2 and TRBJ1-2; TRBD1 agrees at 10 bases. The CDR3 is made up of 16 amino acids. The ends lost 7 bases at V and 3 bases at J; junction bases unmatched: 11. Germline V gives CDR1 SGHAT, CDR2 FQNNGV. For the CDR3, the DNA is TGTGCCAGCACCCCTGACAGGGGGCCCCTCCACTATGGCTACACCTTC. Protein sequence: CASTPDRGPLHYGYTF.

The chain employs TRBV6-4 and TRBJ1-2, with 7 positions matching TRBD1. Germline CDR1 MRHNA, CDR2 SNTAGT. This CDR3 is 14 amino acids long. V lost 2 bases to trimming and J lost 4 bases; unmatched junction nucleotides: 4. In DNA form, the CDR3 reads TGTGCCAGCAGTGACGGGGCAGGGGGCTATGGCTACACCTTC. It yields the protein CASSDGAGGYGYTF.

CDR3: CASSQEGGLVTGELFF. CDR3 sequence (DNA): TGCGCCAGCAGCCAAGAGGGGGGCCTTGTGACCGGGGAGCTGTTTTTT. The genes are TRBV4-1 and TRBJ2-2, with D perhaps matching TRBD1 or TRBD2 (6 bases each). This CDR3 is 16 amino acids long. Germline-derived CDR1 and CDR2 are MGHRA and YSYEKL. The V and J ends lost 0 bases and 5 bases respectively, with 13 bases between them.

The V call is TRBV27, the J call TRBJ2-1, with 12 bases lining up with TRBD2. The CDR3 covers 13 residues. The junction had 6 bases not matched to a gene; V was cut back by 10 bases and J by 8 bases. Germline V gives CDR1 MNHEY, CDR2 SMNVEV (reference sequence). The CDR3 region has the DNA TGTGCCACCCGACTAGCGGGAGAACATGAGCAGTTCTTC. It encodes CATRLAGEHEQFF.

The count of this clone is one. The genes are TRBV14 and TRBJ2-1; D not certain. V dropped 4 bases and J dropped 4 bases, with 11 bases sitting between them. The germline CDR1 and CDR2 sequences are SGHDN and FVKESK. The CDR3 runs to 14 residues. The chain's CDR3 is CASSPFNSYNEQFF. As DNA, the CDR3 is TGTGCCAGCAGCCCATTTAATTCTTACAATGAGCAGTTCTTC.

The chain employs TRBV11-3 and TRBJ1-1, with D possibly TRBD1 on 5 matching bases. The V gene's germline CDR1 is SGHNT and CDR2 YENEEA. The CDR3 length is 14 residues. Trimming cost V 4 bases and J 5 bases, with 14 bases left between them. CDR3 nucleotides: TGTGCCAGCAGCTCAGGACACGCGGGGACTGAAGCTTTCTTT. Its translation is CASSSGHAGTEAFF.

V is TRBV27 and J is TRBJ2-7; perhaps TRBD2 as D (6 bases). Germline values: CDR1 MNHEY, CDR2 SMNVEV (reference sequence). The CDR3 is 13 amino acids. Trimming left V 6 bases short and J 5 bases short, with 14 bases between. CDR3 sequence: CASRSLATHEQYF. CDR3 nucleotides: TGTGCCAGCAGGTCCCTAGCGACCCACGAGCAGTACTTC.

The count of this clone is one. The rearrangement links TRBV6-6 to TRBJ2-7; D gene unclear. Trimming stripped 0 bases from V and 3 bases from J, with 9 bases between. The CDR3 is made up of 14 amino acids. Germline V gene lookup returns CDR1 MNHNY and CDR2 SVGAGI (reference sequence). CDR3: CASSYSDNSYEQYF. In DNA, the CDR3 is TGTGCCAGCAGTTACTCGGATAACAGCTACGAGCAGTACTTC.

DNA of the CDR3: TGTGCCAGTAGTAAAGACGGAACCTTGAACACTGAAGCTTTCTTT. It encodes CASSKDGTLNTEAFF. V usage is TRBV19 and J usage is TRBJ1-1; no clear D gene. V was trimmed by 4 bases and J by 0 bases, leaving 12 bases between them. The germline V gene encodes CDR1 LNHDA and CDR2 SQIVND (reference sequence). The CDR3 runs 15 residues.

CDR3 nucleotide sequence: TGTGCCAGCAGTTTGCTTAGTCCGGGCACAGATACGCAGTATTTT. Translated, it gives CASSLLSPGTDTQYF. The chain employs TRBV28 and TRBJ2-3; the D is unclear. CDR3 length equals 15 residues. V was pared by 3 bases and J by 1 base, with 11 bases between. Looked up from germline, CDR1 is MDHEN and CDR2 is SYDVKM. The full variable domain, in which reference TRBV28 and TRBJ2-3 provide the parts outside the CDR3, is DVKVTQSSRYLVKRTGEKVFLECVQDMDHENMFWYRQDPGLGLRLIYFSYDVKMKEKGDIPEGYSVSREKKERFSLILESASTNQTSMYLCASSLLSPGTDTQYFGPGTRLTVL.

The rearrangement uses TRBV6-5 and TRBJ1-1; 7 bases map to TRBD1. The CDR3 runs 13 residues. CDR1 MNHEY and CDR2 SVGAGI come from the germline V gene. V shed 2 bases and J 10 bases; nucleotides not matched to a gene: 7. CDR3 residues: CASSYPGQIGAFF. The CDR3 DNA reads TGTGCCAGCAGTTACCCGGGACAGATTGGAGCTTTCTTT.

This clone was recorded a few times. V usage is TRBV27 and J usage is TRBJ2-7, with 7 positions matching TRBD1. V shed 2 bases and J 3 bases; nucleotides not matched to a gene: 4. The length of the CDR3 is 14 residues. Germline CDR1 MNHEY, CDR2 SMNVEV (reference sequence). The CDR3 reads CASSLMGQIYEQYF. The CDR3 coding sequence is TGTGCCAGCAGTTTAATGGGACAGATCTACGAGCAGTACTTC.

The J gene is TRBJ2-7, the V gene TRBV4-3, with D possibly being TRBD2 (6 bases). Trimming shortened V by 4 bases and J by 7 bases, and 14 bases separated the two germline ends. CDR3 length: 13 amino acids. Germline-derived CDR1 and CDR2 are LGHNA and YSLEER. The CDR3 sequence is CASSPAFGGEQYF. DNA for the CDR3: TGCGCCAGCAGCCCCGCCTTTGGAGGGGAGCAGTACTTC.

This clone has only one observation. The rearrangement joins TRBV27 to TRBJ1-2, with D possibly being TRBD1 (5 bases). Looked up from germline, CDR1 is MNHEY and CDR2 is SMNVEV (reference sequence). The CDR3 has 13 amino acids. V lost 1 base and J 4 bases, leaving 7 bases between the germline ends. CDR3 coding DNA: TGTGCCAGCAGTTTATTAGGGACCTATGGCTACACCTTC. It yields the protein CASSLLGTYGYTF.

J is TRBJ2-3 and V is TRBV30; 11 positions match TRBD2. V shed 8 bases, J shed 5 bases, and the junction held 15 bases outside the gene matches. Per the germline V gene, CDR1 is GTSNPN and CDR2 is SVGIG (reference sequence). The CDR3 is 16 amino acids. Here the CDR3 reads CAHSGGARVYEDTQYF. CDR3 DNA: TGTGCCCATAGCGGGGGGGCTCGGGTGTATGAAGATACGCAGTATTTT.

The chain employs TRBV6-6 and TRBJ2-1; D perhaps matches TRBD1 (5 bases). Trimming took off 5 bases at V and 0 bases at J, with 14 bases between the two ends. The germline CDR1 and CDR2 sequences are MNHNY and SVGAGI (reference sequence). This CDR3 is built from 16 residues. As DNA, the CDR3 is TGTGCCAGCAGTACCCTGGACAAGAGCTCCTACAATGAGCAGTTCTTC. Its translation: CASSTLDKSSYNEQFF.

This chain connects TRBV7-2 to TRBJ1-5; 10 positions agree with TRBD1. CDR1 SGHTA and CDR2 FQGNSA come from the germline V gene. V lost 5 bases, J lost 7 bases, and 8 bases stayed unmatched. The CDR3 is made up of 15 amino acids. CDR3 residues: CASSRRTGGSQPQHF. In DNA, the CDR3 is TGTGCCAGCAGCCGACGGACAGGGGGAAGCCAGCCCCAGCATTTT.